A single T cell receptor (beta chain) is shown here with its context. This sample stems from a study of blood T cell repertoires in COVID-19. Study information: Acute and convalescent COVID-19 samples came from the United States, Italy and Spain. PBMCs, B-cell-depleted T cells, or T cells were the source of the cDNA or gDNA that made up the material.

The CDR3 has 15 amino acids. Germline trimming cut 2 bases from V and 3 bases from J; bases unmatched to any gene: 6. Germline assignment: CDR1 MNHEY and CDR2 SVGEGT. The authors' processing: Amplified reference gene primers provided the basis for estimating nucleated cell counts. Profiling relied on immunoSEQ multiplex PCR, and the TCRdb table lists in-frame clones only, not all of them. V and J calls and clone size are those listed in that table; D and trimming were worked out from the DNA. The data hold hundreds of thousands of clones, with around 85% observed a single time. The J gene is TRBJ2-7, the V gene TRBV6-2 or TRBV6-3; TRBD1 matches 8 bases. The sequenced sample consisted of peripheral blood. The receptor comes from a woman aged 18-35 years with acute or convalescent COVID-19. CDR3 residues: CASSYETGEVYEQYF. The CDR3 DNA reads as TGTGCCAGCAGTTACGAGACAGGGGAAGTCTACGAGCAGTACTTC.